This is a list of T cell receptor beta chains from one sample in a study of T cell changes during pregnancy in multiple sclerosis. Assay: immunoSEQ multiplex PCR; the TCRdb copy retains only in-frame clones and omits some. The table includes fewer than 60,000 clones, around 91% detected once. This specimen was peripheral blood, taken in the third trimester of pregnancy. These receptors originate from a female donor in good health, enrolled as a control in a pregnancy study. Both conserved end residues are part of each CDR3. Each record gives: clone size, V gene, J gene, D gene, CDR3 DNA, CDR3 protein. The D gene is left open where the match is weak. The size of a clone is reported for some rows only, either as once, few or many, or as a class for expanded clones.

NA	TRBV27	TRBJ2-7	TRBD2	TGTGCCAGCAGCTACTCTAGCGGGAGTCGGTACGAGCAGTACTTC	CASSYSSGSRYEQYF
NA	TRBV7-9	TRBJ2-7	NA	TGTGCCAGCAGCTCCCAGGTCACTTTTAACTACGAGCAGTACTTC	CASSSQVTFNYEQYF
NA	TRBV5-1	TRBJ1-1	NA	TGCGCCAGCAGCTTGGATACCACAGGGTTAACTGAAGCTTTCTTT	CASSLDTTGLTEAFF
NA	TRBV19	TRBJ1-6	NA	TGTGCCAGCACCCCCCTCGTGGGCTATTCACCCCTCCACTTT	CASTPLVGYSPLHF
once	TRBV30	TRBJ1-2	TRBD1	TGTGCCTGGAAGTATAGGGACAGGGTGGGAAAGGGCTACACCTTC	CAWKYRDRVGKGYTF
NA	TRBV7-9	TRBJ2-5	NA	TGTGCCAGCAGCTTTCCGGGGAATCAAGAGACCCAGTACTTC	CASSFPGNQETQYF
NA	TRBV6-1	TRBJ1-2	NA	TGTGCCAGCAAGCTAGGAATTTATGGCTACACCTTC	CASKLGIYGYTF
NA	TRBV7-6	TRBJ1-1	TRBD1	TGTGCCAGCAGCCCCCGGACAGGGGTGAACACTGAAGCTTTCTTT	CASSPRTGVNTEAFF
NA	TRBV30	TRBJ1-1	TRBD1	TGTGCCTTTCGACAGGGTCACACTGAAGCTTTCTTT	CAFRQGHTEAFF
NA	TRBV5-1	TRBJ2-1	TRBD2	TGCGCCAGCAGCCCCGGGGGGACCAAGCAGTTCTTC	CASSPGGTKQFF
NA	TRBV7-8	TRBJ2-3	TRBD2	TGTGCCAGCAGCTTACTAGAATTAGCGGGGGGCCCCACAGATACGCAGTATTTT	CASSLLELAGGPTDTQYF